Sequencing of this T cell receptor (beta chain) was carried out in a study of T cell repertoires in cytomegalovirus infection. Via MiXCR, TCRdb re-called the reads, giving one row per CDR3 protein. This sample has some 920,000 distinct CDR3 sequences; about 33% occur once, and the top ten carry over 10%. Study outcomes and limitations: Pooled public TCR beta family frequency picked out CMV carriers with the relevant HLA.

Notes on this clonotype: Its target is not known.

The CDR3 loop spans 16 amino acids. Germline CDR1 and CDR2: SGHKS and YYEKEE (reference sequence). Trimming stripped 0 bases from V and 0 bases from J, with 9 bases between. The chain joins TRBV5-5 to TRBJ2-2; D gene ambiguous. Material: cultured CD8+ T cells from PBMCs, obtained from culture after CMV antigen stimulation. This TCR derives from a human donor in good health (CMV status not recorded). Some clones in this sample may be carry-over from other donors' samples. The CDR3 DNA reads TGTGCCAGCAGCTTGGAGGCCAGAGCGAACACCGGGGAGCTGTTTTTT. This encodes CASSLEARANTGELFF.